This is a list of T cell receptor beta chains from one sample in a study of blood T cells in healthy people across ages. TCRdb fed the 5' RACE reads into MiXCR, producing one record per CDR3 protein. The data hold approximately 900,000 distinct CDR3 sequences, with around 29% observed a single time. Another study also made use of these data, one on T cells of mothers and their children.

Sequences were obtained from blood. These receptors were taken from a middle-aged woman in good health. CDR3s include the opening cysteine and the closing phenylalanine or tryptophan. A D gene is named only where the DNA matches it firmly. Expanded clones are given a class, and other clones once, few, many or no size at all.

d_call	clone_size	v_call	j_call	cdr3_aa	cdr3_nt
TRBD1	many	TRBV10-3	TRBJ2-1	CAIRGQANYNEQFF	TGTGCCATCAGGGGACAGGCCAACTACAATGAGCAGTTCTTC
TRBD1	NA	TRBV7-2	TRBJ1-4	CASRGDRTSREKLFF	TGTGCCAGCAGGGGGGACAGGACAAGTCGGGAAAAACTGTTTTTT
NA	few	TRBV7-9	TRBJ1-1	CASSFNEVNTEAFF	TGTGCCAGCAGCTTTAATGAGGTGAACACTGAAGCTTTCTTT
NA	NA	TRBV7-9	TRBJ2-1	CATRTAPNGQFF	TGTGCCACCCGGACTGCTCCAAATGGGCAGTTCTTC
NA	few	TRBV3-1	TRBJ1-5	CASSQDMTVNQPQHF	TGTGCCAGCAGCCAAGATATGACGGTAAATCAGCCCCAGCATTTT
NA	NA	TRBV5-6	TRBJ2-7	CTSSLVQDNEQYF	TGTACCAGCAGCTTGGTTCAAGACAATGAGCAGTACTTC
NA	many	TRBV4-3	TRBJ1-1	CASSQDFQANTEAFF	TGCGCCAGCAGCCAAGATTTCCAGGCAAACACTGAAGCTTTCTTT
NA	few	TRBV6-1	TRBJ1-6	CASSEALVTSYNSPLHF	TGTGCCAGCAGTGAAGCCTTAGTTACTTCCTATAATTCACCCCTCCACTTT
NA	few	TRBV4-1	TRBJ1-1	CASSQEEGVGTEAFF	TGCGCCAGCAGCCAAGAGGAAGGGGTAGGGACTGAAGCTTTCTTT
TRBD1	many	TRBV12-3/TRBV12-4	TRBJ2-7	CASSLQGVKQYF	TGTGCCAGCAGTCTCCAGGGGGTCAAGCAGTACTTC
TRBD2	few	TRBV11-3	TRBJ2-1	CASSLGLGGGAFNEQFF	TGTGCCAGCAGCTTAGGGTTGGGCGGGGGGGCCTTTAATGAGCAGTTCTTC
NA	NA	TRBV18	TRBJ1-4	CASSPPLGLQRATNEKLFF	TGTGCCAGCTCACCACCGCTGGGGCTTCAGAGGGCAACTAATGAAAAACTGTTTTTT
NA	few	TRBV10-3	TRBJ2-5	CAISGSREETQYF	TGTGCCATCAGTGGGAGTAGGGAAGAGACCCAGTACTTC
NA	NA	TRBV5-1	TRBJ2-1	CASSGGGGLGNEQFF	TGCGCCAGCAGCGGGGGTGGGGGGCTCGGAAATGAGCAGTTCTTC
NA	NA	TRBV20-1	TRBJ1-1	CSASARRSEAFF	TGCAGTGCCAGCGCGAGAAGATCTGAAGCTTTCTTT